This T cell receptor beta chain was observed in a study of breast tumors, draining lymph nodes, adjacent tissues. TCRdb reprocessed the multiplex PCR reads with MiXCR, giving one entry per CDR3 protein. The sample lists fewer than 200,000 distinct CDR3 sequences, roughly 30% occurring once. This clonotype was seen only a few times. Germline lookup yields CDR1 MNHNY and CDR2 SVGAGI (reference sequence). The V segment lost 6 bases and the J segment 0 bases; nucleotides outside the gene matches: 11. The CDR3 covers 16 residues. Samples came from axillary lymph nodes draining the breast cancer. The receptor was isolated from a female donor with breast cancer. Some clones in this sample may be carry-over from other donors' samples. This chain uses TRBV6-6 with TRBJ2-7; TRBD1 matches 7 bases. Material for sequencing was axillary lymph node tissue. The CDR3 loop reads CASRPTTRDSSYEQYF. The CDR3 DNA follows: TGTGCCAGCAGACCCACGACTCGGGACAGCTCCTACGAGCAGTACTTC.